This T cell receptor beta chain appears in the sequencing data of a study of OX40 agonist ivuxolimab in advanced cancers. About the investigation overall: Ivuxolimab was an agonistic, fully human IgG2 monoclonal antibody directed against OX40 (CD134), a costimulatory receptor. Partial responses occurred in three dose-escalation patients: two with cutaneous melanoma and one with hepatocellular carcinoma. Of the approximately 54 dose-escalation patients, hepatocellular carcinoma was present in approximately 20, melanoma in some 15, renal cell carcinoma in 9 and head and neck cancer in 9. Patients were allowed to have had prior anti-PD-1, anti-PD-L1 or anti-CTLA-4 therapy, and around two fifths of the dose-escalation patients had been treated with checkpoint inhibitors. Peripheral TCRbeta sequencing was intended to test whether TCR sequence diversity was altered and clonal T-cell expansion was caused by ivuxolimab. Intravenous ivuxolimab was administered to patients every 2 weeks at six dose levels: 0.01, 0.1, 0.3, 1.5, 3 and 10 mg/kg. The dose-escalation cohort was about 83% male with a mean age of approximately 60 years, ranging from roughly 20 to 80. The paper describes the monotherapy dose-escalation part (N ≈ 51 patients) of the phase I trial of ivuxolimab.

General conclusions and limits of the study: Low levels of normalized T-cell clonal expansion were also seen in some nonresponding patients. Clonal expansion of both CD4+ and CD8+ blood T cells was observed from baseline to week 6 at doses 0.1 to 3.0 mg/kg. Partial responders in the 0.1-3.0 mg/kg groups had among the lowest normalized peripheral clonal expansion, especially among CD8+ T cells. After ivuxolimab, CD8+ T cells had more expanded clones than CD4+ T cells on average. Antigen specificity was not determined for the clonally expanded peripheral T cells.

This clone occurred a few times. Its antigen is currently not known. There are no base qualities to consult, and no much larger clone falls within one base. To sequence the TCRbeta CDR3 region, genomic DNA was isolated from the sorted cells. The immunoSEQ Assay was used to sequence the TCRbeta CDR3 regions. The table was pulled from immuneACCESS by TCRdb, which kept in-frame rearrangements only. Such tables lose some clones; where checked, under half of the loss comes from unresolved V genes, and the rest has no known cause. The sample contains about 53,000 clones, around 89% of them found a single time. The ten largest make up roughly a tenth of the sample. The trial excluded patients who had a history of autoimmune disease or who were on systemic immunosuppression. Peripheral blood for TCR sequencing was collected from all dose cohorts at baseline, on cycle 4 day 1, and on cycle 7 day 1. The samples were drawn from a first-in-human, open-label, multicenter phase I dose-escalation trial of ivuxolimab. Adults with locally advanced or metastatic melanoma, renal cell carcinoma, hepatocellular carcinoma or head and neck squamous cell carcinoma were enrolled in the trial. Before TCR sequencing, CD4+ T cells and CD8+ T cells were sorted from peripheral blood as separate populations.

Counted from cysteine to phenylalanine, this CDR3 has 13 amino acids. Kept here is only the CDR3 DNA, which spans 39 bases and is read in frame from base 1. V is reduced by 1 base and J by 5 bases, leaving a spacing of 6 bases between them. In the germline V gene, CDR1 corresponds to KGHSH and CDR2 to LQKENI. Sequencing used CD4+ or CD8+ T cells sorted from blood, obtained in a trial of the OX40 agonist ivuxolimab. The sequence joins TRBV18 to TRBJ1-5, with the identity of the D gene unclear. The sequence was obtained from an adult with an advanced solid tumor such as melanoma, head and neck, liver or kidney cancer. CDR3 protein: CASSPLSDQPQHF. The DNA sequence reads TGTGCCAGCTCACCACTCTCGGATCAGCCCCAGCATTTT.